A selection of T cell receptor beta chains follows, all from one sample in a study of follicular helper T cells after annual influenza vaccination. The repertoire was sequenced with immunoSEQ multiplex PCR; TCRdb's copy has only in-frame clones and lacks some. The data contain roughly 7,000 clones, roughly 84% of them singletons. The input for sequencing was CXCR5+ CD38- circulating T follicular helper cells from blood, taken 7 days after influenza vaccination. The receptors come from an adult who received the influenza vaccine. Both conserved end residues are part of each CDR3. The D gene is left open where the match is weak. Rows give clone size only sometimes, using once, few, many, or a class for an expanded clone.

CDR3nt: TGTGCCAGTAGTGATGGGACAGGACCGAACTATGGCTACACCTTC; CDR3aa: CASSDGTGPNYGYTF; v_gene: TRBV19; abundance: -; j_gene: TRBJ1-2; d_gene: TRBD1
CDR3nt: TGCGCCAGCAGTCGGACTAGCGGGAGTAGGGATGAGCAGTTCTTC; CDR3aa: CASSRTSGSRDEQFF; v_gene: TRBV10-2; abundance: -; j_gene: TRBJ2-1; d_gene: TRBD2
CDR3nt: TGTGCCAGCACCGCTCAGGTAGCGGGGAGCTACGAGCAGTACTTC; CDR3aa: CASTAQVAGSYEQYF; v_gene: TRBV7-8; abundance: -; j_gene: TRBJ2-7; d_gene: TRBD2
CDR3nt: TGTGCCAGCAGTGCTATGGCAAACACCGGGGAGCTGTTTTTT; CDR3aa: CASSAMANTGELFF; v_gene: TRBV2; abundance: -; j_gene: TRBJ2-2; d_gene: -
CDR3nt: TGTGCCACCAGCAGAGTAGGAAGGAACACTGAAGCTTTCTTT; CDR3aa: CATSRVGRNTEAFF; v_gene: TRBV15; abundance: -; j_gene: TRBJ1-1; d_gene: -
CDR3nt: TGTGCCAGCAGCTTATCCGCGACAGGGGACTATGGCTACACCTTC; CDR3aa: CASSLSATGDYGYTF; v_gene: TRBV7-6; abundance: -; j_gene: TRBJ1-2; d_gene: TRBD1
CDR3nt: TGCGCCAGCAGCTTGGACCAGGATGAAAAACTGTTTTTT; CDR3aa: CASSLDQDEKLFF; v_gene: TRBV5-1; abundance: -; j_gene: TRBJ1-4; d_gene: -
CDR3nt: TGTGCCAGCGGCCCGAGAGGGGGGAACACCATATATTTT; CDR3aa: CASGPRGGNTIYF; v_gene: TRBV6-5; abundance: -; j_gene: TRBJ1-3; d_gene: -
CDR3nt: TGTGCCAGCTCACCACGGGATGCAGTTGCAACTAATGAAAAACTGTTTTTT; CDR3aa: CASSPRDAVATNEKLFF; v_gene: TRBV18; abundance: -; j_gene: TRBJ1-4; d_gene: -
CDR3nt: TGTGCCAGCAGCTTGGTCCTAGGGGTCGAGACCCAGTACTTC; CDR3aa: CASSLVLGVETQYF; v_gene: TRBV5-5; abundance: -; j_gene: TRBJ2-5; d_gene: -
CDR3nt: TGTGCCAGCAGCTTGAGGCTTTACACAGATACGCAGTATTTT; CDR3aa: CASSLRLYTDTQYF; v_gene: TRBV7-2; abundance: -; j_gene: TRBJ2-3; d_gene: -
CDR3nt: TGCACCAGCAGCGCCCCCACCTACTCCTACAATGAGCAGTTCTTC; CDR3aa: CTSSAPTYSYNEQFF; v_gene: TRBV1; abundance: -; j_gene: TRBJ2-1; d_gene: -
CDR3nt: TGTGCCAGCAGCCAAGTTCGTAGCGGGGGCACAGATACGCAGTATTTT; CDR3aa: CASSQVRSGGTDTQYF; v_gene: TRBV4-2; abundance: -; j_gene: TRBJ2-3; d_gene: TRBD2
CDR3nt: TGTGCCAGCAGTGAATTGGTGGGAAGCTCCTACAATGAGCAGTTCTTC; CDR3aa: CASSELVGSSYNEQFF; v_gene: TRBV2; abundance: -; j_gene: TRBJ2-1; d_gene: -
CDR3nt: TGTGCCAGCTCACCTAGGGACAGGGCCGGCGAGCAGTACTTC; CDR3aa: CASSPRDRAGEQYF; v_gene: TRBV18; abundance: -; j_gene: TRBJ2-7; d_gene: TRBD1
CDR3nt: TGTGCCAGCAGCCACTCCTTTGTTACTAGCTCCTACGAGCAGTACTTC; CDR3aa: CASSHSFVTSSYEQYF; v_gene: TRBV28; abundance: -; j_gene: TRBJ2-7; d_gene: -
CDR3nt: TGTGCCAGTAGTAACTACCAGGGGAACACTGAAGCTTTCTTT; CDR3aa: CASSNYQGNTEAFF; v_gene: TRBV19; abundance: -; j_gene: TRBJ1-1; d_gene: -
CDR3nt: TGTGCCAGTTCCCGGGACGGACCCTACGAGCAGTACTTC; CDR3aa: CASSRDGPYEQYF; v_gene: TRBV5-5; abundance: -; j_gene: TRBJ2-7; d_gene: -
CDR3nt: TGTGCCAGCAGCCGGGCGGGCCCGGGGGGAGAGACCCAGTACTTC; CDR3aa: CASSRAGPGGETQYF; v_gene: TRBV5-4; abundance: -; j_gene: TRBJ2-5; d_gene: TRBD2
CDR3nt: TGTGCCAGCAGTTACGGCACCCGCTATGGCTACACCTTC; CDR3aa: CASSYGTRYGYTF; v_gene: TRBV6-6; abundance: -; j_gene: TRBJ1-2; d_gene: -
CDR3nt: TGTGCCAGCTCACTAGCGGGAGGGAGCTCCTACGAGCAGTACTTC; CDR3aa: CASSLAGGSSYEQYF; v_gene: TRBV18; abundance: -; j_gene: TRBJ2-7; d_gene: TRBD2
CDR3nt: TGTGCCAGCAGTTCCGGGGCCCAGAACACTGAAGCTTTCTTT; CDR3aa: CASSSGAQNTEAFF; v_gene: TRBV28; abundance: -; j_gene: TRBJ1-1; d_gene: -
CDR3nt: TGTGCCAGCAGTGTGAAGGCGTCGGACACTGAAGCTTTCTTT; CDR3aa: CASSVKASDTEAFF; v_gene: TRBV2; abundance: -; j_gene: TRBJ1-1; d_gene: -
CDR3nt: TGTGCCAGCAGTGGTCAACGGGAGAGGGCTAGGAGGGGCTACGAGCAGTACTTC; CDR3aa: CASSGQRERARRGYEQYF; v_gene: TRBV28; abundance: -; j_gene: TRBJ2-7; d_gene: -
CDR3nt: TGTGCCAGTGGGACTAGCGGGAGCTGGAGGACCGGGGAGCTGTTTTTT; CDR3aa: CASGTSGSWRTGELFF; v_gene: TRBV19; abundance: once; j_gene: TRBJ2-2; d_gene: TRBD2
CDR3nt: TGTGCCAGCAGTTTGACCGGGACACGGGTATATGGCTACACCTTC; CDR3aa: CASSLTGTRVYGYTF; v_gene: TRBV7-6; abundance: -; j_gene: TRBJ1-2; d_gene: -
CDR3nt: TGCGCCAGCAGCTTGGAGGCCCACTATGGCTACACCTTC; CDR3aa: CASSLEAHYGYTF; v_gene: TRBV5-1; abundance: -; j_gene: TRBJ1-2; d_gene: -
CDR3nt: TGCGCCAGCAGCTTGGCCGGCACCGGAGAGCAGTACTTC; CDR3aa: CASSLAGTGEQYF; v_gene: TRBV5-1; abundance: -; j_gene: TRBJ2-7; d_gene: -
CDR3nt: TGCGCCAGCAGCTTACCGGGGGAGGGCACTGAAGCTTTCTTT; CDR3aa: CASSLPGEGTEAFF; v_gene: TRBV5-1; abundance: -; j_gene: TRBJ1-1; d_gene: -
CDR3nt: TGTGCCTGGAGTGTACGGCTAGCGGGAATGGTAGATACGCAGTATTTT; CDR3aa: CAWSVRLAGMVDTQYF; v_gene: TRBV30; abundance: -; j_gene: TRBJ2-3; d_gene: TRBD2
CDR3nt: TGTGCCAGCAGCTTAGATGGGACTAGCACAGATACGCAGTATTTT; CDR3aa: CASSLDGTSTDTQYF; v_gene: TRBV7-2; abundance: -; j_gene: TRBJ2-3; d_gene: -
CDR3nt: TGTGCCAGCAGCTTGAATCCTAGCGGGAGTGGGGAGACCCAGTACTTC; CDR3aa: CASSLNPSGSGETQYF; v_gene: TRBV5-4; abundance: -; j_gene: TRBJ2-5; d_gene: TRBD2
CDR3nt: TGTGCCAGCAGCGATCAGACAATAACTAATGAAAAACTGTTTTTT; CDR3aa: CASSDQTITNEKLFF; v_gene: TRBV5-4; abundance: few; j_gene: TRBJ1-4; d_gene: -
CDR3nt: TGTGCCACCAGCAGGGGACAGATAATGAACACTGAAGCTTTCTTT; CDR3aa: CATSRGQIMNTEAFF; v_gene: TRBV15; abundance: -; j_gene: TRBJ1-1; d_gene: TRBD1
CDR3nt: TGTGCCAGCAGCTTGGGGACTGTGAACACCGGGGAGCTGTTTTTT; CDR3aa: CASSLGTVNTGELFF; v_gene: TRBV5-8; abundance: -; j_gene: TRBJ2-2; d_gene: -
CDR3nt: TGTGCCAGCAGCTTGTTCGGGATAGATGACGAGCAGTACTTC; CDR3aa: CASSLFGIDDEQYF; v_gene: TRBV7-8; abundance: -; j_gene: TRBJ2-7; d_gene: -
CDR3nt: TGTGCCAGCAAGCCCAGGGTAGCCAAAAACATTCAGTACTTC; CDR3aa: CASKPRVAKNIQYF; v_gene: TRBV5-6; abundance: -; j_gene: TRBJ2-4; d_gene: -
CDR3nt: TGTGCCAGCAGCCCCACAGGGGGCGACTATGGCTACACCTTC; CDR3aa: CASSPTGGDYGYTF; v_gene: TRBV6-1; abundance: -; j_gene: TRBJ1-2; d_gene: TRBD1
CDR3nt: TGTGCCAGCATCGGACTAGAGGGGTCCTACGAGCAGTACTTC; CDR3aa: CASIGLEGSYEQYF; v_gene: TRBV28; abundance: -; j_gene: TRBJ2-7; d_gene: TRBD2
CDR3nt: TGTGCCTGGAGTGTAAGAGGGCGGGATAGACACACCTTC; CDR3aa: CAWSVRGRDRHTF; v_gene: TRBV30; abundance: -; j_gene: TRBJ1-2; d_gene: -
CDR3nt: TGTGCCAGCAGCCGGGGACGGGCCAGATTGAACACTGAAGCTTTCTTT; CDR3aa: CASSRGRARLNTEAFF; v_gene: TRBV11-2; abundance: -; j_gene: TRBJ1-1; d_gene: -
CDR3nt: TGTGCCAGTAAGAGAGCCGGGAGGCGGGGGGATGAGCAGTTCTTC; CDR3aa: CASKRAGRRGDEQFF; v_gene: TRBV28; abundance: -; j_gene: TRBJ2-1; d_gene: TRBD2
CDR3nt: TGTGCCAGCAGTTTATTAGTACAGGTGGTTGATACGCAGTATTTT; CDR3aa: CASSLLVQVVDTQYF; v_gene: TRBV28; abundance: -; j_gene: TRBJ2-3; d_gene: -
CDR3nt: TGTGCCAGCAGTTTATCGGTCAGGGAGGGGACCGGGGAGCTGTTTTTT; CDR3aa: CASSLSVREGTGELFF; v_gene: TRBV27; abundance: once; j_gene: TRBJ2-2; d_gene: TRBD2
CDR3nt: TGCGCCAGCAGCCCTAGCGGGGCTAACAATGAGCAGTTCTTC; CDR3aa: CASSPSGANNEQFF; v_gene: TRBV5-1; abundance: -; j_gene: TRBJ2-1; d_gene: TRBD2
CDR3nt: TGTGCCAGCAGCTTTACCTCGGGGAAAAGCCTCGGGGCTTTCTTT; CDR3aa: CASSFTSGKSLGAFF; v_gene: TRBV7-9; abundance: -; j_gene: TRBJ1-1; d_gene: -
CDR3nt: TGTGCCAGCAGTTACCAGGTGGGGGGGGAAGGCTACACCTTC; CDR3aa: CASSYQVGGEGYTF; v_gene: TRBV6-5; abundance: few; j_gene: TRBJ1-2; d_gene: -
CDR3nt: TGTGCCAGCAGCAGTGAAGGGATGAACACTGAAGCTTTCTTT; CDR3aa: CASSSEGMNTEAFF; v_gene: TRBV6-5; abundance: once; j_gene: TRBJ1-1; d_gene: -
CDR3nt: TGCGCCAGCAGCTTGGATAGGGGGGCGGTTGGCTACACCTTC; CDR3aa: CASSLDRGAVGYTF; v_gene: TRBV5-1; abundance: -; j_gene: TRBJ1-2; d_gene: -
CDR3nt: TGTGCTAGCAGCTTATCCCAGTATCTTGAGCAGTTCTTC; CDR3aa: CASSLSQYLEQFF; v_gene: TRBV7-7; abundance: -; j_gene: TRBJ2-1; d_gene: -
CDR3nt: TGTGCCAGCAGCAGGACTCCCCTGGAGCAGTACTTC; CDR3aa: CASSRTPLEQYF; v_gene: TRBV2; abundance: few; j_gene: TRBJ2-7; d_gene: -
CDR3nt: TGCGCCAGCAGTGATTTAGCGAGATCCAACACAGATACGCAGTATTTT; CDR3aa: CASSDLARSNTDTQYF; v_gene: TRBV10-2; abundance: -; j_gene: TRBJ2-3; d_gene: -
CDR3nt: TGTGCCAGCAGCGATGTAGCGGGAGCCATCGGTGAGCAGTTCTTC; CDR3aa: CASSDVAGAIGEQFF; v_gene: TRBV9; abundance: -; j_gene: TRBJ2-1; d_gene: TRBD2